Listed here are 19 T cell receptor beta chains from one sample, sequenced in a study of blood T cells in healthy people across ages. Sample-barcoded 5' priming and a J-beta primer mix drove a second PCR of roughly 6 to 12 cycles. TCRdb itself ran the 5' RACE reads through MiXCR, one entry per CDR3 protein. Seen here are over a million distinct CDR3 sequences, approximately 59% observed once, and the top ten hold 6.5% to 8%. Source material: blood. These receptors were collected from a young man in good health.

This clonotype was seen just once. This chain links TRBV12-3 or TRBV12-4 with TRBJ2-1; 9 nucleotides line up with TRBD1. The V segment lost 3 bases and the J segment 4 bases; nucleotides outside the gene matches: 4. This CDR3 comprises 15 residues. CDR3 residues: CASSFGTGTYNEQFF. CDR3 bases: TGTGCCAGCAGTTTCGGGACAGGGACTTACAATGAGCAGTTCTTC.

The CDR3 DNA is TGCGCCAGCAGCGTAGCTAGCGGGAGAGAAGATACGCAGTATTTT. Translation: CASSVASGREDTQYF. The chain combines TRBV5-1 with TRBJ2-3, with 10 nucleotides matching TRBD2. The ends lost 4 bases at V and 5 bases at J; junction bases unmatched: 7. The CDR3 length is 15 residues. The germline CDR1 and CDR2 sequences are SGHRS and YFSETQ.

The rearrangement links TRBV4-3 to TRBJ2-1; TRBD2 aligns across 7 bases. Germline CDR1 reads LGHNA; CDR2 reads YSLEER. This CDR3 spans 13 amino acids. The V segment lost 5 bases and the J segment 6 bases; nucleotides outside the gene matches: 4. The CDR3 spells CASSATGGNEQFF. DNA for the CDR3: TGCGCCAGCAGCGCCACGGGAGGCAATGAGCAGTTCTTC.

The chain joins TRBV7-9 to TRBJ2-1; perhaps D is TRBD1 or TRBD2 (5 bases each). CDR3 size: 14 residues. Germline loops: CDR1 SEHNR, CDR2 FQNEAQ (reference sequence). The V and J ends lost 3 bases and 5 bases respectively, with 11 bases between them. In DNA, the CDR3 is TGTGCCAGCAGCTTCCCGGGGCGAGACAATGAGCAGTTCTTC. This encodes CASSFPGRDNEQFF.

The gene calls are TRBV4-2 and TRBJ2-2, with 9 positions matching TRBD2. Trimming at V came to 0 bases and at J to 1 base, leaving 12 bases not matched to a gene. The CDR3 totals 20 residues. CDR1 LGHNA and CDR2 YNFKEQ come from the germline V gene. As DNA, the CDR3 is TGTGCCAGCAGCCAAGAAGGAGGTTTTGAGACTAGCGGGAACACCGGGGAGCTGTTTTTT. It is translated as CASSQEGGFETSGNTGELFF.

The chain combines TRBV7-2 with TRBJ2-7; 7 positions agree with TRBD1. V lost 6 bases to trimming and J lost 0 bases; unmatched junction nucleotides: 11. CDR3 length equals 16 residues. Germline V gives CDR1 SGHTA, CDR2 FQGNSA. In nucleotides, the CDR3 is TGTGCCAGCAGTCCAGCCCCGGGACAGTCCTCCTACGAGCAGTACTTC. Amino acid sequence: CASSPAPGQSSYEQYF. The whole variable domain, remainder taken from reference TRBV7-2 and TRBJ2-7, is GAGVSQSPSNKVTEKGKDVELRCDPISGHTALYWYRQSLGQGLEFLIYFQGNSAPDKSGLPSDRFSAERTGGSVSTLTIQRTQQEDSAVYLCASSPAPGQSSYEQYFGPGTRLTVT.

V and J are TRBV4-3 and TRBJ2-1, with no clear D. V lost 6 bases and J 5 bases, leaving 11 bases between the germline ends. CDR1 LGHNA and CDR2 YSLEER come from the germline V gene. This CDR3 comprises 13 residues. The CDR3 DNA sequence: TGCGCCAGCAGTATAATCGTTAACAATGAGCAGTTCTTC. Residues: CASSIIVNNEQFF.

This clonotype has more than one count but fewer than ten. The chain has TRBV12-3 or TRBV12-4 and TRBJ2-6; 7 bases agree with TRBD1. V dropped 1 base and J dropped 5; count of bases not matched to a gene: 5. CDR3 length: 16 residues. This CDR3 is CASSLVVTGRANVLTF. The CDR3 DNA follows: TGTGCCAGCAGTTTAGTGGTGACAGGGAGGGCCAACGTCCTGACTTTC.

This clonotype appeared a few times. The CDR3 region has the DNA TGTGCCAGCAACTCCGGGGGAGGAAGTGAGCAGTTCTTC. Translation gives CASNSGGGSEQFF. The genes are TRBV11-1 and TRBJ2-1, with D maybe TRBD2 (6 bases). Deletions cut 7 bases from V and 9 bases from J, with 16 bases between. The CDR3 is made up of 13 amino acids. Looked up from germline, CDR1 is SGHAT and CDR2 is FQDESV (reference sequence).

The rearrangement links TRBV29-1 to TRBJ2-1, with 7 bases that match TRBD2. The V gene's germline CDR1 is SQVTM and CDR2 ANQGSEA. V gave up 2 bases and J gave up 6 bases; unmatched junction bases: 4. The CDR3 covers 13 residues. CDR3 bases: TGCAGCGTTGAAAGGACTAGTTCCAATGAGCAGTTCTTC. As protein: CSVERTSSNEQFF.

This chain connects TRBV4-1 to TRBJ2-5; D is uncertain. The J call is uncertain, as TRBJ2-7 better fits the DNA end. CDR1 is MGHRA and CDR2 is YSYEKL in the germline V gene. The CDR3 is 13 amino acids. CDR3 sequence reads: CASSQIGRDEQYF. In DNA, the CDR3 is TGCGCCAGCAGTCAGATCGGCCGTGACGAGCAGTACTTC.

The J gene is TRBJ2-2, the V gene TRBV11-2; 7 bases agree with TRBD1. CDR3 size: 13 residues. CDR1 is SGHAT, CDR2 FQNNGV, per germline. Trimming removed 8 bases from V and 4 bases from J; junction bases left unmatched: 4. In DNA form, the CDR3 reads TGTGCCAGCTCGGACAGGAGCACCGGGGAGCTGTTTTTT. Its translation is CASSDRSTGELFF.

This clonotype was seen only a few times. The chain has TRBV5-1 and TRBJ2-3; no firm D call. From germline, CDR1 is SGHRS and CDR2 YFSETQ. V was trimmed by 1 base and J by 6 bases, leaving 12 bases between them. CDR3 length equals 14 residues. The CDR3 bases are TGCGCCAGCAGCTTGACGGGCGAGATGGATACGCAGTATTTT. This sequence encodes CASSLTGEMDTQYF.

The rearrangement uses TRBV12-3 or TRBV12-4 and TRBJ2-1; D might be TRBD1 or TRBD2, each matching 5 bases. This CDR3 region has 16 residues. With 8 bases removed from V and 0 bases from J, the gap between germline ends came to 17 bases. CDR3 DNA sequence: TGTGCCAGCGACTCGAGCAGGGAGAGCTCCTACAATGAGCAGTTCTTC. It is translated as CASDSSRESSYNEQFF.

The rearrangement joins TRBV27 to TRBJ2-1; 8 bases align to TRBD1. The CDR3 runs 16 residues. Germline V gene lookup returns CDR1 MNHEY and CDR2 SMNVEV (reference sequence). Losses at the gene ends were 4 bases for V and 3 bases for J; bases not matched to a gene: 8. In nucleotides, the CDR3 is TGTGCCAGCAGTTCCCTTTCGGACAGGGTCTACAATGAGCAGTTCTTC. This encodes CASSSLSDRVYNEQFF.

The V call is TRBV20-1, the J call TRBJ1-5, with 9 bases identical to TRBD1. Germline V gene sequence: CDR1 DFQATT, CDR2 SNEGSKA (reference sequence). V trimming: 6 bases; J trimming: 6 bases; junction bases outside the gene matches: 12. The CDR3 covers 15 residues. This CDR3 is CSANPGQGIGQPQHF. The CDR3 region has the DNA TGCAGTGCGAATCCGGGACAGGGCATAGGTCAGCCCCAGCATTTT.

With regard to this clonotype: The germline gene is not matched at one end of the junction; a read error may be the cause. The chain employs TRBV6-2 or TRBV6-3 and TRBJ1-1; D possibly corresponds to TRBD1 (6 bases). The CDR3 is 14 residues long. Germline lookup yields CDR1 MNHEY and CDR2 SVGEGT. CDR3: CASSSLVGDTEVFF. For the CDR3, the DNA is TGTGCCAGCAGTTCTCTTGTGGGGGACACTGAAGTTTTCTTT.

This chain uses TRBV27 with TRBJ2-7; 7 bases are a match to TRBD1. CDR1 and CDR2 from the germline V gene are MNHEY and SMNVEV (reference sequence). After removal of 8 bases from V and 7 bases from J, the junction contained 8 bases not matched to a gene. The CDR3 runs 12 residues. CDR3 in DNA: TGTGCCAGCGAAGGGGGCTCCCTTGAGCAGTACTTC. Its translation is CASEGGSLEQYF.

The chain couples TRBV3-1 to TRBJ1-4, with D possibly matching TRBD1 (5 bases). Germline V gene lookup returns CDR1 LGHDT and CDR2 YNNKEL (reference sequence). There are 16 residues in the CDR3. The V gene lost 2 bases and the J gene lost 8 bases, with 18 bases spanning the gap. The chain's CDR3 is CASSQSRGGIPEKLFF. CDR3 nucleotide sequence: TGTGCCAGCAGCCAATCTAGGGGAGGGATCCCAGAAAAACTGTTTTTT.